This T cell receptor beta chain derives from a study of blood T cell repertoires in COVID-19. Background on the study: COVID-19 samples collected from the United States, Italy and Spain covered acute and convalescent phases. The cDNA or gDNA used as material had been derived from T cells, B-cell-depleted T cells, or PBMCs.

As originally analysed: Estimation of nucleated cell counts was performed using reference gene primer amplification. Profiled with immunoSEQ multiplex PCR; TCRdb holds only in-frame clones, not every one. The V and J calls and the clone size are those of that table, but D and trimming were determined from the DNA. Among 470,000 or so clones listed, 85% to 90% were seen once. V lost 2 bases and J lost 5; bases outside the gene matches: 6. The CDR3 is 15 amino acids. Germline loops: CDR1 MNHEY, CDR2 SVGAGI. This chain connects TRBV6-5 to TRBJ2-5, with 9 bases lining up with TRBD1. The sequence was collected from a woman aged 25 to 45 with acute or convalescent COVID-19. The source material was peripheral blood. The CDR3, as DNA: TGTGCCAGCAGTTACCTCTCCGGGACAGGGGAGACCCAGTACTTC. This gives the protein CASSYLSGTGETQYF.